These 8 T cell receptor beta chains were sequenced from one sample in a study of Ad26.COV2.S vaccination and SARS-CoV-2 variants. The table came from immunoSEQ multiplex PCR; TCRdb's copy has only in-frame clones and leaves some out. The repertoire includes fewer than 400,000 clones, roughly nine tenths of them detected once, and around 3.4% sits in the top ten. Described treatment: 15 to 20 received Ad26.COV2.S at low or high dose, single or two shots; roughly five received placebo; per-sample allocation not given. Samples analyzed were those drawn on day 63 after the first vaccine or placebo injection. Sequenced material: peripheral blood, taken in a trial of Ad26.COV2.S vaccine versus placebo. The receptors derive from a person between 18 and 59 years old who received the Ad26.COV2.S COVID-19 vaccine or a placebo.

This sequence joins TRBV4-3 and TRBJ1-5; the match to TRBD1 covers 9 bases. V lost 4 bases, J lost 6 bases, and 7 bases stayed unmatched. Per the germline V gene, CDR1 is LGHNA and CDR2 is YSLEER. This CDR3 region has 15 residues. CDR3 loop: CASSLGTGLGQPQHF. The CDR3 nucleotides read TGCGCCAGCAGCCTTGGGACAGGGTTAGGTCAGCCCCAGCATTTT.

This chain uses TRBV11-2 with TRBJ2-3, with TRBD1 matching 8 bases. Germline V CDR1 and CDR2: SGHAT, FQNNGV. This CDR3 spans 14 amino acids. Losses at the gene ends were 5 bases for V and 3 bases for J; bases not matched to a gene: 4. CDR3 DNA sequence: TGTGCCAGCAGCCCGGACAGGGAAACAGATACGCAGTATTTT. It translates to CASSPDRETDTQYF.

As to this clone: The identical CDR3 is also encoded by other nucleotide sequences in the sample. This chain joins TRBV7-2 and TRBJ2-5; D possibly corresponds to TRBD1 (6 bases). In germline, CDR1 is SGHTA, CDR2 FQGNSA. With 3 bases removed from V and 2 bases from J, the gap between germline ends came to 7 bases. This CDR3 is 13 amino acids long. The DNA of the CDR3 is TGTGCCAGCAGCTTGGGGGCGCAAGAGACCCAGTACTTC. Amino acids: CASSLGAQETQYF.

This chain joins TRBV7-9 and TRBJ2-7, with 11 positions matching TRBD2. The CDR3 is made up of 18 amino acids. V shed 5 bases and J 2 bases; nucleotides not matched to a gene: 14. Per the germline V gene, CDR1 is SEHNR and CDR2 is FQNEAQ (reference sequence). The CDR3 DNA sequence: TGTGCCAGCAGCCTCGCTAGCGGGGGGTTCCAAATTCCCTACGAGCAGTACTTC. It encodes CASSLASGGFQIPYEQYF.

The chain couples TRBV3-1 (or the pseudogene TRBV3-2) to TRBJ1-5; the D gene is possibly TRBD1 (5 bases). Looked up from germline, CDR1 is LGHDT and CDR2 is YNNKEL (reference sequence). The germline V and J ends were trimmed by 1 base and 2 bases, with 15 bases remaining between them. CDR3 length: 17 residues. The CDR3 loop reads CASSQGALQGGNQPQHF. The CDR3 DNA reads TGTGCCAGCAGCCAAGGGGCCCTTCAGGGTGGCAATCAGCCCCAGCATTTT.

This clone appeared a single time. V is TRBV4-3 and J is TRBJ1-2; D remains unclear. V gave up 4 bases and J gave up 6 bases, with 21 bases separating them. The CDR3 consists of 16 residues. Germline CDR1 and CDR2: LGHNA and YSLEER. CDR3 residues: CASSRQVRSGYDGYTF. CDR3 nucleotide sequence: TGCGCCAGCAGCCGGCAGGTCCGGTCCGGGTACGATGGCTACACCTTC.

This clone was detected only a few times. Other DNA sequences from this sample encode an identical CDR3 as well. The V and J genes are TRBV4-3 and TRBJ1-3, with D unresolved. V was trimmed by 1 base and J by 0 bases, leaving 7 bases between them. The germline V gene encodes CDR1 LGHNA and CDR2 YSLEER. The CDR3 has 15 amino acids. The CDR3 loop is CASSQAYSSGNTIYF. CDR3 nucleotide sequence: TGCGCCAGCAGCCAAGCATACAGCTCTGGAAACACCATATATTTT.

The CDR3 DNA is TGTGCCAGCAGTTGGACAGCTCGGGGGCAGCCCCAGCATTTT. Its protein product is CASSWTARGQPQHF. The chain carries TRBV28 and TRBJ1-5; D perhaps matches TRBD1 (6 bases). Deletions cut 4 bases from V and 7 bases from J, with 14 bases between. This CDR3 is built from 14 residues. CDR1 is MDHEN and CDR2 is SYDVKM in the germline V gene.